Presented here are 25 T cell receptor beta chains from one specimen sequenced in a study of blood T cells in healthy people across ages. Together with a sample-barcoded 5' primer, a J-beta primer mix was included in a second PCR lasting about 6 to 11 cycles. TCRdb redid the calling of the 5' RACE reads with MiXCR, one entry per CDR3 protein. This sample has hundreds of thousands of distinct CDR3 sequences, with under 30% found just once. What was sequenced was blood. Every receptor here comes from a woman of 80 years or more in good health.

This clonotype was counted once. A read error may be the cause here, since a much bigger clone is one base away. This chain joins TRBV20-1 and TRBJ1-4; no clear D. Germline V gene data show CDR1 as DFQATT and CDR2 as SNEGSKA (reference sequence). Trimming shortened V by 1 base and J by 9 bases, and 15 bases separated the two germline ends. The CDR3 is 14 amino acids. CDR3 nucleotide sequence: TGCAGTGCTAGAGGCTGGGGAGTGAATCAAAAACTGTTTTTT. This gives the protein CSARGWGVNQKLFF.

This clonotype was picked up many times. The chain is built from TRBV12-3 or TRBV12-4 and TRBJ1-2; 8 bases are shared with TRBD1. The ends lost 7 bases at V and 4 bases at J; junction bases unmatched: 8. The CDR3 is 14 residues long. The CDR3 region has the DNA TGTGCCAGCATCCCTCAAACAGGGGGCTATGGCTACACCTTC. This translates into CASIPQTGGYGYTF.

This clonotype was counted only a few times. V gene TRBV5-1 combines with J gene TRBJ2-3; no firm D call. The germline CDR1 and CDR2 sequences are SGHRS and YFSETQ. The CDR3 is 14 residues long. The germline V and J ends were trimmed by 9 bases and 2 bases, with 16 bases remaining between them. In nucleotides, the CDR3 is TGCGCCATCAAACCACGCGGAGACACAGATACGCAGTATTTT. As protein: CAIKPRGDTDTQYF.

This clonotype was observed a few times. The chain links TRBV2 to TRBJ1-5, with 7 bases that match TRBD1. CDR1 is SNHLY and CDR2 is FYNNEI in the germline V gene. CDR3 length: 13 amino acids. J was trimmed by 4 bases and V by 6 bases; bases with no gene match: 3. The CDR3 bases are TGTGCCAGCAGGGGACAGCTTAATCAGCCCCAGCATTTT. It yields the protein CASRGQLNQPQHF.

This clonotype was seen ten or more times. The rearrangement joins TRBV12-3 or TRBV12-4 to TRBJ2-5; 10 bases agree with TRBD1. Trimming at V came to 6 bases and at J to 3 bases, leaving 4 bases not matched to a gene. This CDR3 has 14 residues. Written as DNA, the CDR3 is TGTGCCAGCAGATTTGGGACAGGGGAAGAGACCCAGTACTTC. Translation: CASRFGTGEETQYF.

In its sample, this clonotype was seen many times. J is TRBJ2-5 and V is TRBV20-1; D is uncertain. This CDR3 contains 13 residues. Deletions cut 7 bases from V and 1 base from J, with 13 bases between. CDR1 is DFQATT, CDR2 SNEGSKA, per germline (reference sequence). This CDR3 is CSEAPVTQETQYF. CDR3 bases: TGCAGTGAAGCCCCGGTGACCCAAGAGACCCAGTACTTC.

The gene calls are TRBV7-9 and TRBJ2-7, with 8 bases lining up with TRBD2. V was clipped by 3 bases and J by 6 bases; unmatched bases: 10. CDR3 length: 15 residues. Per the germline V gene, CDR1 is SEHNR and CDR2 is FQNEAQ (reference sequence). The DNA for the CDR3 is TGTGCCAGCAGCTTCCCTGGACTAGCCAGCTCCGAGCAGTACTTC. This encodes CASSFPGLASSEQYF.

This clonotype was counted at least ten times. CDR3: CASSFPGEVYGYTF. The CDR3 region has the DNA TGTGCCAGCAGTTTCCCAGGGGAGGTCTATGGCTACACCTTC. The J gene is TRBJ1-2, the V gene TRBV12-3 or TRBV12-4, with a tentative D call TRBD1 (6 bases). The CDR3 is made up of 14 amino acids. Between the trimmed V and J ends, which lost 3 bases and 4 bases, there was a span of 12 bases.

This clonotype has only one observation. The rearrangement uses TRBV19 and TRBJ1-5, with D possibly being TRBD1 (5 bases). The CDR3 length is 14 residues. V was cut by 5 bases and J by 10 bases, with 18 bases left in between. Germline V lookup: CDR1 LNHDA, CDR2 SQIVND (reference sequence). The CDR3 loop reads CASSSGVGTGPQHF. The CDR3 coding sequence is TGTGCCAGTAGTTCGGGGGTTGGGACCGGACCCCAGCATTTT.

This clonotype was recorded at least ten times. V usage is TRBV11-2 and J usage is TRBJ2-7; TRBD1 agrees at 8 bases. The V segment lost 4 bases and the J segment 6 bases; nucleotides outside the gene matches: 2. This CDR3 has 12 residues. The germline V gene has CDR1 SGHAT and CDR2 FQNNGV. The CDR3 nucleotides are TGTGCCAGCAGCTCAGGGGGCGTCGAGCAGTACTTC. Translated: CASSSGGVEQYF.

This clonotype appeared a few times. The rearrangement links TRBV30 to TRBJ1-6; TRBD1 matches 8 bases. V trimming: 3 bases; J trimming: 12 bases; junction bases outside the gene matches: 10. The germline gives CDR1 GTSNPN, CDR2 SVGIG (reference sequence). This CDR3 has 14 amino acids. This CDR3 reads CAWRSIRGLVPLHF. CDR3 bases: TGTGCCTGGAGGTCAATCAGGGGGCTGGTACCCCTCCACTTT.

Concerning this clonotype: This clone may be a read error of a much larger clone one base away. Here the CDR3 reads CASSPRGGRPYSETQYF. The CDR3 DNA reads as TGCGCCAGCAGCCCCCGAGGGGGGCGGCCCTATTCGGAGACCCAGTACTTC. V and J are TRBV5-1 and TRBJ2-5; possibly TRBD1 or TRBD2 for D (6 bases each). This CDR3 spans 17 amino acids. Germline V CDR1 and CDR2: SGHRS, YFSETQ. V was clipped by 4 bases and J by 5 bases, with 24 bases between them.

This sequence joins TRBV5-5 and TRBJ2-1; tentative D call: TRBD1 (6 bases). Germline assignment: CDR1 SGHKS and CDR2 YYEKEE (reference sequence). The CDR3 runs 14 residues. V was cut by 3 bases and J by 5 bases, with 12 bases left in between. DNA for the CDR3: TGTGCCAGCAGCTCGCGGACAGCGAACAATGAGCAGTTCTTC. Protein product: CASSSRTANNEQFF.

This clonotype was detected many times. The chain couples TRBV28 to TRBJ1-5; no firm D call. The CDR3 is 15 amino acids. The germline gives CDR1 MDHEN, CDR2 SYDVKM. The V end lost 6 bases, the J end lost 7 bases, and 19 bases lay between the germline ends. This CDR3 is CASSSKRIVGQPQHF. CDR3 in DNA: TGTGCCAGCAGCTCCAAACGGATAGTAGGCCAGCCCCAGCATTTT.

CDR3 sequence: CASSLPGLAGIYNEQFF. As DNA, the CDR3 is TGTGCCAGCAGTTTGCCTGGACTAGCGGGGATCTACAATGAGCAGTTCTTC. This chain uses TRBV6-5 with TRBJ2-1; 12 bases line up with TRBD2. This CDR3 has 17 amino acids. Germline trimming cut 4 bases from V and 3 bases from J; bases unmatched to any gene: 7. Germline V gene lookup returns CDR1 MNHEY and CDR2 SVGAGI.

This clonotype was recorded a few times. This chain connects TRBV27 to TRBJ1-6; the D gene is possibly TRBD1 (5 bases). Germline CDR1 reads MNHEY; CDR2 reads SMNVEV (reference sequence). Trimming cost V 2 bases and J 4 bases, with 12 bases left between them. The length of the CDR3 is 16 residues. The CDR3: CASSLARGNYNSPLHF. The CDR3 DNA is TGTGCCAGCAGTTTAGCGAGGGGAAATTATAATTCACCCCTCCACTTT.

This clonotype was seen at least ten times. Written as DNA, the CDR3 is TGTGCCAGCAGCCAAGAATCAGGTGCTTACGAGCAGTACTTC. Translating it yields CASSQESGAYEQYF. The chain couples TRBV3-1 to TRBJ2-7; unclear D gene. This CDR3 has 14 amino acids. Germline CDR1 LGHDT, CDR2 YNNKEL (reference sequence). Between the trimmed V and J ends, which lost 0 bases and 4 bases, there was a span of 10 bases.

The rearrangement uses TRBV9 and TRBJ2-1, with 10 bases aligning to TRBD1. The ends lost 3 bases at V and 3 bases at J; junction bases unmatched: 6. Germline V gene sequence: CDR1 SGDLS, CDR2 YYNGEE. This CDR3 region has 16 residues. The CDR3 sequence: CASSGTGTGDYNEQFF. The CDR3 DNA reads TGTGCCAGCAGCGGGACCGGGACAGGGGACTACAATGAGCAGTTCTTC. Complete variable domain (other parts from reference TRBV9 and TRBJ2-1): DSGVTQTPKHLITATGQRVTLRCSPRSGDLSVYWYQQSLDQGLQFLIQYYNGEERAKGNILERFSAQQFPDLHSELNLSSLELGDSALYFCASSGTGTGDYNEQFFGPGTRLTVL.

V and J are TRBV21-1 and TRBJ1-1; the table's D call TRBD1 went unverified against the DNA. TRBV21-1 is shown as a pseudogene. CDR3 length: 14 residues. The CDR3 spells CASKNRDKNTEAFF. DNA of the CDR3: TGTGCCAGCAAAAACCGGGACAAAAACACTGAAGCTTTCTTT.

Ten or more counts support this clonotype. The chain couples TRBV30 to TRBJ1-2; TRBD1 matches at 7 bases. The CDR3 spans 15 residues. Germline trimming cut 3 bases from V and 3 bases from J; bases unmatched to any gene: 10. The germline gives CDR1 GTSNPN, CDR2 SVGIG (reference sequence). In DNA, the CDR3 is TGTGCCTGGAGCGCTGCAGGAACAGGGGACTATGGCTACACCTTC. This codes for CAWSAAGTGDYGYTF.

This chain joins TRBV5-1 and TRBJ2-1; TRBD2 matches 8 bases. The germline CDR1 and CDR2 sequences are SGHRS and YFSETQ. The J segment lost 13 bases and the V segment lost 2 bases, leaving 14 bases of the junction unmatched. This CDR3 comprises 15 residues. The CDR3 DNA follows: TGCGCCAGCAGCTTCGCGGGACTAGTAGAAGAGACCCAGTTCTTC. Residues: CASSFAGLVEETQFF.

The sample holds many counts of this clonotype. V is TRBV12-3 or TRBV12-4 and J is TRBJ2-7, with 8 bases lining up with TRBD1. The CDR3 extends over 17 amino acids. J was trimmed by 1 base and V by 1 base; bases with no gene match: 9. DNA for the CDR3: TGTGCCAGCAGTTTAGGGCCGGGACAGGTTCTTTCCTACGAGCAGTACTTC. Protein: CASSLGPGQVLSYEQYF.

This rearrangement joins TRBV12-3 or TRBV12-4 to TRBJ2-2; possibly TRBD2 for D (7 bases). This CDR3 is 13 amino acids long. Trimming stripped 8 bases from V and 7 bases from J, with 14 bases between. CDR3 in amino acids: CASFLGGRGELFF. CDR3 nucleotides: TGTGCCAGCTTCCTCGGGGGGCGCGGGGAGCTGTTTTTT.

This chain links TRBV6-2 or TRBV6-3 with TRBJ1-4; D unresolved. Trimming took 6 bases from V and 1 from J, leaving 9 bases between them. From germline, CDR1 is MNHEY and CDR2 SVGEGT. This CDR3 comprises 14 residues. The CDR3 here is CASRNEGTNEKLFF. CDR3 sequence (DNA): TGTGCCAGCAGAAACGAGGGAACTAATGAAAAACTGTTTTTT.

This clonotype was picked up many times. V usage is TRBV5-1 and J usage is TRBJ2-3; D may correspond to TRBD1 or TRBD2 (5 bases each). V was cut by 4 bases and J by 2 bases, with 14 bases left in between. This CDR3 contains 15 residues. Per germline, CDR1 SGHRS and CDR2 YFSETQ. The CDR3 DNA follows: TGCGCCAGCAGCGGGGGACGTAGATACACAGATACGCAGTATTTT. This codes for CASSGGRRYTDTQYF.